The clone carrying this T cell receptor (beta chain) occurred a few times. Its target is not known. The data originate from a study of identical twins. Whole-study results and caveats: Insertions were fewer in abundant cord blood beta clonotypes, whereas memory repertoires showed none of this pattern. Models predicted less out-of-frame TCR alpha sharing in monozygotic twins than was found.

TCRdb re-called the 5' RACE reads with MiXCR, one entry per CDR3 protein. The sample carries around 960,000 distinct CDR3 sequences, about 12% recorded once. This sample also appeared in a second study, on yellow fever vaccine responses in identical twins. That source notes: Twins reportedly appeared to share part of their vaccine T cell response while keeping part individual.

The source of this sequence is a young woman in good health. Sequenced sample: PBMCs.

The DNA for the CDR3 is TGTGCCAGCAGTGATGGAAATAGCGACACCGAGCAGTTCTTC. It specifies CASSDGNSDTEQFF. The genes are TRBV2 and TRBJ2-1, with D maybe TRBD2 (5 bases). Germline CDR1 SNHLY, CDR2 FYNNEI. The CDR3 consists of 14 residues. The germline V and J ends were trimmed by 3 bases and 10 bases, with 16 bases remaining between them.